This T cell receptor (beta chain) originates from a study of blood T cell repertoires in COVID-19. The wider study: The origin of the acute and convalescent COVID-19 samples was the United States, Italy and Spain. Sample material is recorded as cDNA or gDNA derived from T cells, B-cell-depleted T cells, or PBMCs.

This CDR3 is 15 amino acids long. The germline V gene encodes CDR1 LNHDA and CDR2 SQIVND (reference sequence). The ends lost 4 bases at V and 6 bases at J; junction bases unmatched: 8. The protocol was immunoSEQ multiplex PCR, while the TCRdb copy is restricted to in-frame clones and leaves out a portion. The repertoire holds under 450,000 clones, with roughly 77% as singletons. J is TRBJ1-5 and V is TRBV19; 8 bases are a match to TRBD1. The specimen sequenced was peripheral blood. This clonotype was sampled from a human donor with acute or convalescent COVID-19. The donor label of this sample is uncertain. The CDR3 region is CASSRDRGASQPQHF. The DNA of the CDR3 is TGTGCCAGTAGTAGAGACAGGGGCGCATCTCAGCCCCAGCATTTT.